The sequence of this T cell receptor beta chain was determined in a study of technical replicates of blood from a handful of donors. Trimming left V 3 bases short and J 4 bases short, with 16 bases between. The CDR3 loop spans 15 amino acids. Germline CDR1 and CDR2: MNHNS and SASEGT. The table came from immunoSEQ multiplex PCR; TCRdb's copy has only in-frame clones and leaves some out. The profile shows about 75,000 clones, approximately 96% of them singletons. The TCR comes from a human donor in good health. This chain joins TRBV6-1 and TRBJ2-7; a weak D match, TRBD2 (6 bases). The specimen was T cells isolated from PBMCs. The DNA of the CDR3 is TGTGCCAGCAGTGACCCTCTGAGGGGAGGATACGAGCAGTACTTC. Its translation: CASSDPLRGGYEQYF.